The rows below give T cell receptor beta chains drawn from one sample of a study of T-cell memory formation after mild COVID-19. Using its own MiXCR run on the 5' RACE reads, TCRdb lists one record per CDR3 protein. The sample has about 340,000 distinct CDR3 sequences; approximately 22% are singletons. The specimen sequenced was PBMCs or a T cell subset sorted from them (not recorded which). These receptors were collected from a man aged 18 to 29 who had mild COVID-19 (a few samples of this study predate the infection). Cell type and time point are not known. CDR3s include the opening cysteine and the closing phenylalanine or tryptophan. A D gene is named only where the DNA matches it firmly. Where a row states a size, it is once, few, many or the class of an expanded clone; other rows omit it.

CDR3aa: CASSYTDSPSYGYTF; CDR3nt: TGTGCCAGCAGTTACACTGACAGTCCCTCCTATGGCTACACCTTC; j_gene: TRBJ1-2; v_gene: TRBV6-5; d_gene: NA; abundance: few
CDR3aa: CASSLAPAGPQETQYF; CDR3nt: TGTGCCAGCAGCTTAGCTCCAGCGGGGCCACAAGAGACCCAGTACTTC; j_gene: TRBJ2-5; v_gene: TRBV7-9; d_gene: TRBD2; abundance: few
CDR3aa: CASSSDLGGNYGYTF; CDR3nt: TGTGCCAGCAGCTCCGACCTTGGGGGAAACTATGGCTACACCTTC; j_gene: TRBJ1-2; v_gene: TRBV7-9; d_gene: NA; abundance: few
CDR3aa: CASSSRQGDWQPQHF; CDR3nt: TGTGCCAGCAGCTCTAGACAGGGGGACTGGCAGCCCCAGCATTTT; j_gene: TRBJ1-5; v_gene: TRBV6-6; d_gene: TRBD1; abundance: NA
CDR3aa: CASSATGPTQYF; CDR3nt: TGTGCCAGCAGCGCTACGGGGCCTACGCAGTATTTT; j_gene: TRBJ2-3; v_gene: TRBV7-2; d_gene: NA; abundance: many
CDR3aa: CASSPQGGATDTQYF; CDR3nt: TGTGCCAGCAGCCCCCAGGGGGGGGCCACAGATACGCAGTATTTT; j_gene: TRBJ2-3; v_gene: TRBV7-9; d_gene: NA; abundance: NA
CDR3aa: CASSLGSGGLYNEQFF; CDR3nt: TGCGCCAGCAGCTTGGGTAGCGGGGGGCTCTACAATGAGCAGTTCTTC; j_gene: TRBJ2-1; v_gene: TRBV5-1; d_gene: TRBD2; abundance: many
CDR3aa: CASSRTGLGSPLHF; CDR3nt: TGTGCCAGCAGCCGTACGGGGTTGGGTTCACCCCTCCACTTT; j_gene: TRBJ1-6; v_gene: TRBV12-3/TRBV12-4; d_gene: NA; abundance: few
CDR3aa: CASSRVWNQPQHF; CDR3nt: TGTGCCAGCAGCCGCGTTTGGAATCAGCCCCAGCATTTT; j_gene: TRBJ1-5; v_gene: TRBV7-8; d_gene: NA; abundance: NA
CDR3aa: CASSYSALSYEQYF; CDR3nt: TGTGCCAGCAGTTACTCGGCGTTATCCTACGAGCAGTACTTC; j_gene: TRBJ2-7; v_gene: TRBV6-5; d_gene: NA; abundance: NA
CDR3aa: CASSPKTGVGTQYF; CDR3nt: TGTGCCAGCAGCCCGAAAACGGGGGTAGGGACCCAGTACTTC; j_gene: TRBJ2-5; v_gene: TRBV11-2; d_gene: NA; abundance: NA
CDR3aa: CASSLEGGVYNEQFF; CDR3nt: TGTGCCAGCAGTTTGGAGGGGGGAGTTTACAATGAGCAGTTCTTC; j_gene: TRBJ2-1; v_gene: TRBV12-3/TRBV12-4; d_gene: NA; abundance: NA
CDR3aa: CASSEETGTDTQYF; CDR3nt: TGTGCCAGCAGTGAGGAGACGGGCACAGATACGCAGTATTTT; j_gene: TRBJ2-3; v_gene: TRBV6-5; d_gene: NA; abundance: NA
CDR3aa: CASSLRQAKNEQFF; CDR3nt: TGCGCCAGCAGCTTACGGCAGGCCAAGAATGAGCAGTTCTTC; j_gene: TRBJ2-1; v_gene: TRBV5-1; d_gene: NA; abundance: many
CDR3aa: CASKDSPHGNTEAFF; CDR3nt: TGCGCCAGCAAGGACAGTCCCCATGGAAACACTGAAGCTTTCTTT; j_gene: TRBJ1-1; v_gene: TRBV5-1; d_gene: NA; abundance: NA
CDR3aa: CASNRAGRLSYEQYF; CDR3nt: TGTGCCAGCAATAGAGCGGGGCGGCTATCCTACGAGCAGTACTTC; j_gene: TRBJ2-7; v_gene: TRBV12-3/TRBV12-4; d_gene: TRBD2; abundance: NA
CDR3aa: CASSAPQGAGETQYF; CDR3nt: TGTGCCAGCAGCGCCCCGCAGGGGGCAGGGGAGACCCAGTACTTC; j_gene: TRBJ2-5; v_gene: TRBV9; d_gene: TRBD1; abundance: many
CDR3aa: CASGPAPGAYYEQYF; CDR3nt: TGTGCTAGTGGTCCCGCTCCGGGGGCCTACTACGAGCAGTACTTC; j_gene: TRBJ2-7; v_gene: TRBV12-5; d_gene: NA; abundance: few
CDR3aa: CASSGGTGGYEQYF; CDR3nt: TGTGCCAGCAGCGGAGGGACAGGGGGATACGAGCAGTACTTC; j_gene: TRBJ2-7; v_gene: TRBV6-5; d_gene: TRBD1; abundance: NA
CDR3aa: CASSAGTGYYGYTF; CDR3nt: TGCGCCAGCAGCGCCGGGACAGGGTATTATGGCTACACCTTC; j_gene: TRBJ1-2; v_gene: TRBV5-1; d_gene: TRBD1; abundance: NA
CDR3aa: CASSSKGGGDTQYF; CDR3nt: TGTGCCAGCAGCTCCAAGGGGGGGGGAGATACGCAGTATTTT; j_gene: TRBJ2-3; v_gene: TRBV5-4; d_gene: NA; abundance: few
CDR3aa: CASSPGQATDTQYF; CDR3nt: TGTGCCAGCAGCCCTGGACAGGCAACAGATACGCAGTATTTT; j_gene: TRBJ2-3; v_gene: TRBV6-4; d_gene: TRBD1; abundance: medium-sized
CDR3aa: CASSAHVKGNEQFF; CDR3nt: TGTGCCAGCAGTGCCCACGTAAAGGGCAATGAGCAGTTCTTC; j_gene: TRBJ2-1; v_gene: TRBV6-1; d_gene: NA; abundance: few
CDR3aa: CASSPLGQGNQPQHF; CDR3nt: TGTGCCAGCTCACCTTTGGGACAGGGGAATCAGCCCCAGCATTTT; j_gene: TRBJ1-5; v_gene: TRBV18; d_gene: TRBD1; abundance: few
CDR3aa: CASSLQGLAGAETQYF; CDR3nt: TGTGCCAGCAGCCTCCAGGGACTAGCGGGGGCGGAGACCCAGTACTTC; j_gene: TRBJ2-5; v_gene: TRBV11-2; d_gene: TRBD2; abundance: NA
CDR3aa: CASSSHEQADTQYF; CDR3nt: TGTGCCAGCAGTTCCCACGAGCAGGCAGATACGCAGTATTTT; j_gene: TRBJ2-3; v_gene: TRBV27; d_gene: NA; abundance: few